One sample yielded the 12 T cell receptor beta chains listed below, sequenced in a study of siplizumab effects on memory and regulatory T cells. TCRdb's copy holds only in-frame clones and misses some; the assay was immunoSEQ multiplex PCR. The sample yields tens of thousands of clones, less than 90% seen once. Source material: memory CD4+ T cells sorted from blood. The receptors come from a human donor in good health.

The chain couples TRBV7-9 to TRBJ1-2; D is unclear. CDR3 length: 13 amino acids. Germline values: CDR1 SEHNR, CDR2 FQNEAQ (reference sequence). V lost 1 base, J lost 8 bases, and 11 bases lay in between. The CDR3 DNA is TGTGCCAGCAGCTTAGAGCGGCAGCCGGGCTACACCTTC. Translated: CASSLERQPGYTF.

This clone was picked up a small number of times. The gene calls are TRBV4-2 and TRBJ2-6; D remains ambiguous. Per germline, CDR1 LGHNA and CDR2 YNFKEQ. V lost 4 bases and J 0 bases, leaving 19 bases between the germline ends. The CDR3 is 19 amino acids. CDR3 nucleotides: TGTGCCAGCAGCCCCCTCTTCGCCAGCAAGAGCTCTGGGGCCAACGTCCTGACTTTC. Protein product: CASSPLFASKSSGANVLTF.

J is TRBJ2-7 and V is TRBV7-8, with D possibly TRBD1 on 6 matching bases. The CDR3 runs to 15 residues. Germline assignment: CDR1 SGHVS and CDR2 FQNEAQ. V was clipped by 2 bases and J by 5 bases, with 16 bases between them. The CDR3 reads CASSLRDRTPNEQYF. For the CDR3, the DNA is TGTGCCAGCAGCTTAAGAGACAGGACCCCAAACGAGCAGTACTTC.

The rearrangement links TRBV19 to TRBJ2-7, with D unresolved. The ends were cut back, 3 bases at V and 0 bases at J, with 9 bases in the middle. In germline, CDR1 is LNHDA, CDR2 SQIVND (reference sequence). The CDR3 length is 14 residues. CDR3 nucleotides: TGTGCCAGTAGTATTGACGGATTCTCCTACGAGCAGTACTTC. It specifies CASSIDGFSYEQYF.

V is TRBV10-2 and J is TRBJ2-1; 9 bases align to TRBD2. The trim removed 2 bases at V and 4 bases at J, leaving 6 bases unmatched. This CDR3 is built from 16 residues. Germline V lookup: CDR1 WSHSY, CDR2 SAAADI. The CDR3 region is CASSERGLAFYNEQFF. The CDR3 coding sequence is TGCGCCAGCAGTGAGAGGGGACTAGCATTTTACAATGAGCAGTTCTTC.

The rearrangement uses TRBV20-1 and TRBJ2-5; 7 bases map to TRBD1. J was trimmed by 5 bases and V by 4 bases; bases with no gene match: 1. Germline V CDR1 and CDR2: DFQATT, SNEGSKA (reference sequence). The CDR3 consists of 11 residues. The CDR3 protein is CSATQGETQYF. CDR3 DNA: TGCAGTGCTACACAGGGGGAGACCCAGTACTTC.

The chain recombines TRBV2 with TRBJ1-1; the match to TRBD1 covers 7 bases. The CDR3 extends over 14 amino acids. J lost 0 bases, V lost 7 bases, and 5 bases had no gene match. Germline V CDR1 and CDR2: SNHLY, FYNNEI. CDR3: CASNPQGLNTEAFF. The DNA for the CDR3 is TGTGCCAGCAACCCACAGGGGTTGAACACTGAAGCTTTCTTT.

Only a few counts were recorded for this clone. V is TRBV19 and J is TRBJ2-7; a possible D gene is TRBD1 (5 bases). The CDR3 is 14 amino acids. The germline gives CDR1 LNHDA, CDR2 SQIVND (reference sequence). The ends were cut back, 3 bases at V and 6 bases at J, with 15 bases in the middle. The CDR3 loop reads CASSIQGRMSEQYF. The DNA of the CDR3 is TGTGCCAGTAGTATTCAGGGCAGGATGAGCGAGCAGTACTTC.

This clone appeared a single time. This sequence joins TRBV7-2 and TRBJ2-7; TRBD2 aligns across 13 bases. This CDR3 is built from 16 residues. Germline V gene lookup returns CDR1 SGHTA and CDR2 FQGNSA. V was clipped by 4 bases and J by 4 bases; unmatched bases: 7. CDR3 bases: TGTGCCAGCAGCTCCCGGACTAGCGGGAGCCGGTACGAGCAGTACTTC. This encodes CASSSRTSGSRYEQYF.

The chain carries TRBV27 and TRBJ1-6; the D gene is possibly TRBD1 (6 bases). CDR3 length: 13 amino acids. V was pared by 6 bases and J by 10 bases, with 13 bases between. Per the germline V gene, CDR1 is MNHEY and CDR2 is SMNVEV (reference sequence). The CDR3 DNA follows: TGTGCCAGCAGAGGGGGTTTCCCATCACCCCTCCACTTT. This sequence encodes CASRGGFPSPLHF.

This rearrangement joins TRBV10-1 to TRBJ1-2, with 10 bases identical to TRBD1. Trimming removed 6 bases from V and 5 bases from J; junction bases left unmatched: 9. From germline, CDR1 is WNHNN and CDR2 SYGVQD (reference sequence). This CDR3 region has 15 residues. The CDR3 loop reads CASSGWDRGVYGYTF. The CDR3 DNA sequence: TGCGCCAGCAGCGGGTGGGACAGGGGAGTTTATGGCTACACCTTC.

The rearrangement uses TRBV15 and TRBJ2-1, with 14 bases that match TRBD2. The CDR3 extends over 20 amino acids. The germline gives CDR1 LNHNV, CDR2 YYDKDF (reference sequence). The V segment lost 3 bases and the J segment 5 bases; nucleotides outside the gene matches: 15. CDR3 sequence reads: CATSSAGTSGSWEKDNEQFF. CDR3 in DNA: TGTGCCACCAGCAGTGCCGGGACTAGCGGGAGTTGGGAGAAGGACAATGAGCAGTTCTTC. Full variable domain (outside the CDR3, taken from reference TRBV15 and TRBJ2-1): DAMVIQNPRYQVTQFGKPVTLSCSQTLNHNVMYWYQQKSSQAPKLLFHYYDKDFNNEADTPDNFQSRRPNTSFCFLDIRSPGLGDTAMYLCATSSAGTSGSWEKDNEQFFGPGTRLTVL.